A selection of T cell receptor beta chains follows, all from one sample in a study of beta chain features in type 1 diabetes. Generated by immunoSEQ multiplex PCR, the TCRdb table keeps only in-frame clones and is missing some. The table records approximately 120,000 clones, 15% to 20% of them present only once. Sequenced: central memory CD4+ T cells from blood. Every receptor here comes from a man in his late teens or twenties with type 1 diabetes. The CDR3 runs from the conserved cysteine through the conserved F or W. The order of the fields is clone size, D gene, V gene, J gene, CDR3 protein, CDR3 DNA. A D gene is named only where the DNA matches it firmly. Only some rows state a clone size, as once, few, many or a class for expanded clones.

clone size: few; D gene: TRBD1; V gene: TRBV19; J gene: TRBJ1-5; CDR3 protein: CASKSDRGREAQHF; CDR3 DNA: TGTGCCAGTAAGAGCGACAGGGGGCGTGAAGCCCAGCATTTT
clone size: -; D gene: -; V gene: TRBV28; J gene: TRBJ2-7; CDR3 protein: CASSLLGSLPANF; CDR3 DNA: TGTGCCAGCAGTTTACTGGGGAGTCTCCCGGCGAACTTC
clone size: few; D gene: TRBD1; V gene: TRBV30; J gene: TRBJ1-2; CDR3 protein: CAWTPDRDGYTF; CDR3 DNA: TGTGCCTGGACCCCCGACAGGGACGGCTACACCTTC
clone size: -; D gene: TRBD1; V gene: TRBV5-4; J gene: TRBJ2-3; CDR3 protein: CASRDRGTDTQYF; CDR3 DNA: TGTGCCAGCCGGGACAGAGGCACAGATACGCAGTATTTT
clone size: few; D gene: TRBD2; V gene: TRBV4-2; J gene: TRBJ2-3; CDR3 protein: CASSQEGTGGSTQYF; CDR3 DNA: TGTGCCAGCAGCCAAGAGGGAACCGGCGGGAGTACGCAGTATTTT
clone size: -; D gene: -; V gene: TRBV7-2; J gene: TRBJ2-3; CDR3 protein: CASQRVTDTQYF; CDR3 DNA: TGTGCCAGCCAACGGGTCACAGATACGCAGTATTTT
clone size: -; D gene: -; V gene: TRBV18; J gene: TRBJ2-1; CDR3 protein: CASSPEGWAYNEQFF; CDR3 DNA: TGTGCCAGCTCACCAGAAGGTTGGGCCTACAATGAGCAGTTCTTC
clone size: -; D gene: TRBD2; V gene: TRBV5-4; J gene: TRBJ2-4; CDR3 protein: CASSTRTSGGEYIQYF; CDR3 DNA: TGTGCCAGCAGCACCCGGACTAGCGGGGGGGAATACATTCAGTACTTC
clone size: few; D gene: -; V gene: TRBV5-4; J gene: TRBJ2-5; CDR3 protein: CASSYGGDGTAEETQYF; CDR3 DNA: TGTGCCAGCAGCTATGGAGGGGACGGGACAGCAGAAGAGACCCAGTACTTC
clone size: few; D gene: -; V gene: TRBV7-2; J gene: TRBJ1-3; CDR3 protein: CASSLRQATGNTIYF; CDR3 DNA: TGTGCCAGCAGCTTAAGGCAGGCTACTGGAAACACCATATATTTT
clone size: -; D gene: TRBD1; V gene: TRBV5-6; J gene: TRBJ2-7; CDR3 protein: CASTRQGASYEQYF; CDR3 DNA: TGTGCCAGCACCCGACAGGGGGCCTCCTACGAGCAGTACTTC
clone size: few; D gene: TRBD1; V gene: TRBV2; J gene: TRBJ1-2; CDR3 protein: CASGGGQETYGYTF; CDR3 DNA: TGTGCCAGCGGGGGGGGACAGGAGACATATGGCTACACCTTC
clone size: many; D gene: TRBD2; V gene: TRBV2; J gene: TRBJ2-3; CDR3 protein: CASRETSGSTDTQYF; CDR3 DNA: TGTGCCAGCAGGGAGACTAGCGGTAGCACAGATACGCAGTATTTT
clone size: few; D gene: TRBD2; V gene: TRBV29-1; J gene: TRBJ2-7; CDR3 protein: CSWGAGGLYEQYF; CDR3 DNA: TGCAGCTGGGGAGCGGGAGGGCTCTACGAGCAGTACTTC
clone size: few; D gene: -; V gene: TRBV2; J gene: TRBJ2-2; CDR3 protein: CASSGVGASVGRTGELFF; CDR3 DNA: TGTGCCAGCAGTGGTGTTGGGGCTAGCGTGGGTAGGACCGGGGAGCTGTTTTTT
clone size: -; D gene: -; V gene: TRBV29-1; J gene: TRBJ2-3; CDR3 protein: CSGEETVLPDTQYF; CDR3 DNA: TGCAGCGGTGAGGAGACAGTGCTGCCAGATACGCAGTATTTT
clone size: -; D gene: TRBD2; V gene: TRBV5-4; J gene: TRBJ2-7; CDR3 protein: CASSPSGAASYEQYF; CDR3 DNA: TGTGCCAGCAGCCCTAGCGGGGCCGCCTCCTACGAGCAGTACTTC
clone size: -; D gene: -; V gene: TRBV30; J gene: TRBJ2-5; CDR3 protein: CAWKAETQYF; CDR3 DNA: TGTGCCTGGAAGGCGGAGACCCAGTACTTC
clone size: many; D gene: -; V gene: TRBV10-3; J gene: TRBJ2-3; CDR3 protein: CAISGTDTQYF; CDR3 DNA: TGTGCCATTTCCGGCACAGATACGCAGTATTTT
clone size: -; D gene: TRBD1; V gene: TRBV2; J gene: TRBJ2-4; CDR3 protein: CASRDRGSIQYF; CDR3 DNA: TGTGCCAGCAGGGACAGGGGGTCCATTCAGTACTTC
clone size: few; D gene: TRBD1; V gene: TRBV28; J gene: TRBJ2-7; CDR3 protein: CASSLTGTGSYEQYF; CDR3 DNA: TGTGCCAGCAGTCTCACCGGGACAGGGAGCTACGAGCAGTACTTC
clone size: -; D gene: -; V gene: TRBV5-1; J gene: TRBJ1-4; CDR3 protein: CASSLDLTSGGEKLFF; CDR3 DNA: TGCGCCAGCAGCTTGGATTTGACGTCAGGCGGGGAAAAACTGTTTTTT
clone size: few; D gene: -; V gene: TRBV14; J gene: TRBJ2-1; CDR3 protein: CASSLRGYNEQFF; CDR3 DNA: TGTGCCAGCAGCCTCAGGGGCTACAATGAGCAGTTCTTC
clone size: few; D gene: -; V gene: TRBV6-5; J gene: TRBJ2-5; CDR3 protein: CASSYSGKTQYF; CDR3 DNA: TGTGCCAGCAGTTACTCAGGGAAGACCCAGTACTTC
clone size: -; D gene: -; V gene: TRBV29-1; J gene: TRBJ1-1; CDR3 protein: CSVAGTHRSTEAFF; CDR3 DNA: TGCAGCGTGGCCGGGACACACCGAAGCACTGAAGCTTTCTTT
clone size: -; D gene: -; V gene: TRBV2; J gene: TRBJ2-5; CDR3 protein: CASRQEGGVRETQYF; CDR3 DNA: TGTGCCAGCAGGCAGGAGGGGGGGGTCCGAGAGACCCAGTACTTC
clone size: few; D gene: TRBD1; V gene: TRBV9; J gene: TRBJ2-1; CDR3 protein: CASSVPTGGNQQFF; CDR3 DNA: TGTGCCAGCAGCGTACCTACAGGGGGCAACCAGCAGTTCTTC
clone size: -; D gene: TRBD1; V gene: TRBV18; J gene: TRBJ2-7; CDR3 protein: CASSEGQGAREQYF; CDR3 DNA: TGTGCCAGCTCAGAGGGACAGGGGGCCCGGGAGCAGTACTTC
clone size: many; D gene: -; V gene: TRBV21-1; J gene: TRBJ2-1; CDR3 protein: CASTQMAESSYNEQFF; CDR3 DNA: TGTGCCAGCACCCAGATGGCTGAGAGCTCCTACAATGAGCAGTTCTTC
clone size: once; D gene: -; V gene: TRBV30; J gene: TRBJ2-6; CDR3 protein: CAWRQGTSGANVLTF; CDR3 DNA: TGTGCCTGGAGACAGGGTACCTCTGGGGCCAACGTCCTGACTTTC
clone size: -; D gene: -; V gene: TRBV18; J gene: TRBJ1-1; CDR3 protein: CASSPAALNTEAFF; CDR3 DNA: TGTGCCAGCTCACCAGCGGCGCTGAACACTGAAGCTTTCTTT
clone size: -; D gene: -; V gene: TRBV29-1; J gene: TRBJ1-1; CDR3 protein: CSVERGTNTEAFF; CDR3 DNA: TGCAGCGTTGAGAGGGGAACCAACACTGAAGCTTTCTTT
clone size: -; D gene: TRBD2; V gene: TRBV30; J gene: TRBJ2-5; CDR3 protein: CALAGVGETQYF; CDR3 DNA: TGTGCCCTAGCGGGGGTCGGGGAGACCCAGTACTTC
clone size: -; D gene: -; V gene: TRBV30; J gene: TRBJ2-1; CDR3 protein: CAWSVRREQFF; CDR3 DNA: TGTGCCTGGAGTGTACGACGGGAGCAGTTCTTC
clone size: -; D gene: -; V gene: TRBV7-9; J gene: TRBJ1-2; CDR3 protein: CASSGNGGYTF; CDR3 DNA: TGTGCCAGCAGCGGGAACGGTGGCTACACCTTC
clone size: few; D gene: -; V gene: TRBV7-9; J gene: TRBJ1-1; CDR3 protein: CASSRGPGNTEAFF; CDR3 DNA: TGTGCCAGCAGCCGCGGGCCGGGGAACACTGAAGCTTTCTTT
clone size: few; D gene: -; V gene: TRBV7-9; J gene: TRBJ2-7; CDR3 protein: CASSDGTQPREQYF; CDR3 DNA: TGTGCCAGCAGTGACGGGACTCAGCCACGAGAGCAGTACTTC
clone size: few; D gene: -; V gene: TRBV7-2; J gene: TRBJ2-3; CDR3 protein: CASKTRHTDTQYF; CDR3 DNA: TGTGCCAGCAAAACTAGACACACAGATACGCAGTATTTT
clone size: -; D gene: -; V gene: TRBV18; J gene: TRBJ2-7; CDR3 protein: CASSPPSPREGYEQYF; CDR3 DNA: TGTGCCAGCTCACCACCCAGTCCCAGGGAAGGCTACGAGCAGTACTTC
clone size: few; D gene: -; V gene: TRBV15; J gene: TRBJ1-5; CDR3 protein: CATSRVGGDQPQHF; CDR3 DNA: TGTGCCACCAGCAGAGTGGGTGGCGATCAGCCCCAGCATTTT
clone size: few; D gene: -; V gene: TRBV5-1; J gene: TRBJ2-5; CDR3 protein: CASSTISGETQYF; CDR3 DNA: TGCGCCAGCAGCACCATATCCGGGGAGACCCAGTACTTC
clone size: few; D gene: -; V gene: TRBV7-6; J gene: TRBJ1-1; CDR3 protein: CASSSPGMNTEAFF; CDR3 DNA: TGTGCCAGCAGCTCCCCTGGGATGAACACTGAAGCTTTCTTT